This T cell receptor beta chain was documented in a study of cytomegalovirus exposure and HLA in healthy donors. Germline assignment: CDR1 SGHRS and CDR2 YFSETQ. With 4 bases clipped from V and 8 bases from J, the junction kept 6 bases outside the gene matches. The CDR3 has 14 amino acids. Study results and caveats: Most likely, a cluster of highly shared sequence variants arose as a sequencing artifact. As was reported, the classifier diagnosed cytomegalovirus status with high specificity and sensitivity. Among TCR sequences, most were rare, though some public TCRs appeared in many donors.

With 60 Vbeta and 13 Jbeta primers, the PCR was carried out. The repertoire was sequenced with immunoSEQ multiplex PCR; TCRdb's copy has only in-frame clones and lacks some. This sample has 75,000 to 100,000 clones; over 75% occur once, and the top ten carry around 3.5%. This clone was found a few times. Its antigen is currently unknown. This sequence joins TRBV5-1 and TRBJ1-4, with 9 positions matching TRBD1. The sample consisted of PBMCs. The sequence was collected from a man in his forties or fifties in good health and CMV-seronegative. CDR3 residues: CASSPTGGREKLFF. DNA of the CDR3: TGCGCCAGCAGCCCAACAGGGGGCAGGGAAAAACTGTTTTTT.